The 16 T cell receptor beta chains below were found in one sample sequenced in a study of shared clonotypes between healthy human individuals (TCRdb year 2020). Library construction relied on the immunoSEQ multiplex PCR assay. The source is immuneACCESS, and TCRdb retained only in-frame sequences with V and J called. Part of the clones is not carried over; for the studies checked, unresolved V genes explain less than half of this, and the remainder is unexplained. The sample records 2.3 million or so clones, over 90% of which are singletons. The leading ten clones occupy about 0.39% of the sample. The material sequenced was naive CD4+ T cells from PBMCs. Interpreted using the paper, the cell subset or site label stands for: CD45RA+ positively selected. The receptor set was obtained from a man younger than 35 in good health. Some clones in this sample may be carry-over from other donors' samples.

Of note for this clone: Within the sample, other DNA sequences also encode this same CDR3. The chain employs TRBV25-1 and TRBJ1-1; D is unclear. The V end lost 5 bases, the J end lost 1 base, and 8 bases lay between the germline ends. This CDR3 is 13 amino acids long. Per germline, CDR1 MGHDK and CDR2 SYGVNS. CDR3 in amino acids: CASSPFPNTEAFF. The CDR3 nucleotides are TGTGCCAGCAGTCCCTTTCCGAACACTGAAGCTTTCTTT.

The chain uses TRBV6-1 and TRBJ1-1; D not resolved. This CDR3 region has 13 residues. Germline V lookup: CDR1 MNHNS, CDR2 SASEGT. V was cut by 5 bases and J by 0 bases, with 7 bases left in between. CDR3 nucleotide sequence: TGTGCCAGCAGTAGAGACATGAACACTGAAGCTTTCTTT. As protein: CASSRDMNTEAFF.

The chain is built from TRBV28 and TRBJ2-7, with 10 bases identical to TRBD1. The V gene end was trimmed by 7 bases and the J gene end by 2 bases; junction bases not matched to a gene: 5. Per germline, CDR1 MDHEN and CDR2 SYDVKM. There are 14 residues in the CDR3. The CDR3 loop is CASKAGTGAYEQYF. Here the CDR3 DNA reads TGTGCCAGCAAGGCCGGGACAGGGGCCTACGAGCAGTACTTC.

The genes are TRBV5-1 and TRBJ1-2; unclear D gene. CDR3 length: 13 amino acids. V dropped 4 bases and J dropped 7 bases, with 14 bases sitting between them. Germline V gene data show CDR1 as SGHRS and CDR2 as YFSETQ. This CDR3 is CASSMDGESGYTF. CDR3 DNA: TGCGCCAGCAGCATGGACGGGGAAAGTGGCTACACCTTC.

V usage is TRBV19 and J usage is TRBJ2-7; D not certain. CDR3 length equals 13 residues. With 4 bases removed from V and 0 bases from J, the gap between germline ends came to 7 bases. Germline lookup yields CDR1 LNHDA and CDR2 SQIVND (reference sequence). This CDR3 reads CASSNDVSYEQYF. Here the CDR3 DNA reads TGTGCCAGTAGTAATGACGTCTCCTACGAGCAGTACTTC.

The chain links TRBV9 to TRBJ2-2; 9 bases line up with TRBD2. Per the germline V gene, CDR1 is SGDLS and CDR2 is YYNGEE. The CDR3 runs 16 residues. The J segment lost 7 bases and the V segment lost 4 bases, leaving 11 bases of the junction unmatched. As DNA, the CDR3 is TGTGCCAGCAGCCCGATAGCGGGAGTCATTGTCGGGGAGCTGTTTTTT. This gives the protein CASSPIAGVIVGELFF.

This sequence joins TRBV2 and TRBJ1-5; D perhaps matches TRBD1 (6 bases). CDR1 is SNHLY and CDR2 is FYNNEI in the germline V gene. The CDR3 is 16 amino acids. V lost 4 bases and J lost 4, with 17 bases in between. DNA for the CDR3: TGTGCCAGCAGTGGGGGGGGCGCTTGGAAGAATCAGCCCCAGCATTTT. The encoded protein is CASSGGGAWKNQPQHF. Full variable domain (outside the CDR3, taken from reference TRBV2 and TRBJ1-5): EPEVTQTPSHQVTQMGQEVILRCVPISNHLYFYWYRQILGQKVEFLVSFYNNEISEKSEIFDDQFSVERPDGSNFTLKIRSTKLEDSAMYFCASSGGGAWKNQPQHFGDGTRLSIL.

This chain connects TRBV19 to TRBJ2-7; 9 bases line up with TRBD2. The J segment lost 4 bases and the V segment lost 7 bases, leaving 5 bases of the junction unmatched. CDR3 size: 13 residues. The germline CDR1 and CDR2 sequences are LNHDA and SQIVND (reference sequence). CDR3 sequence (DNA): TGTGCCAGTACCGTGGCGGGAGGGTACGAGCAGTACTTC. This sequence encodes CASTVAGGYEQYF.

The gene calls are TRBV5-1 and TRBJ2-6; D uncertain. Trimming took off 4 bases at V and 4 bases at J, with 24 bases between the two ends. Germline V lookup: CDR1 SGHRS, CDR2 YFSETQ. The CDR3 has 19 residues. DNA for the CDR3: TGCGCCAGCAGCCTGGGTTGGACCCTCCGATCCGCCGGGGCCAACGTCCTGACTTTC. Amino acids: CASSLGWTLRSAGANVLTF.

The V and J genes are TRBV27 and TRBJ2-5, with 7 bases that match TRBD1. The CDR3 is 14 amino acids. Unmatched junction bases numbered 11, after V lost 6 bases and J lost 7 bases. From germline, CDR1 is MNHEY and CDR2 SMNVEV (reference sequence). This CDR3 reads CASRYVQGTGTQYF. CDR3 nucleotide sequence: TGTGCCAGCAGATACGTACAGGGGACGGGGACCCAGTACTTC.

This chain links TRBV7-9 with TRBJ2-5, with 8 bases aligning to TRBD2. Per germline, CDR1 SEHNR and CDR2 FQNEAQ (reference sequence). The V gene end was trimmed by 5 bases and the J gene end by 2 bases; junction bases not matched to a gene: 10. CDR3 size: 16 residues. The CDR3 here is CASSPPGSGRQETQYF. The DNA for the CDR3 is TGTGCCAGCAGCCCCCCAGGGAGCGGGAGACAAGAGACCCAGTACTTC.

The chain carries TRBV7-2 and TRBJ1-2; D not resolved. CDR3 length: 14 residues. CDR1 is SGHTA, CDR2 FQGNSA, per germline. V was pared by 2 bases and J by 5 bases, with 12 bases between. The CDR3, as DNA: TGTGCCAGCAGCTTAAGCACGGTACTTTATGGCTACACCTTC. It yields the protein CASSLSTVLYGYTF.

This chain uses TRBV11-3 with TRBJ2-4, with D possibly being TRBD2 (5 bases). Germline V gene data show CDR1 as SGHNT and CDR2 as YENEEA. The germline V and J ends were trimmed by 1 base and 13 bases, with 11 bases remaining between them. The CDR3 is made up of 12 amino acids. The CDR3 bases are TGTGCCAGCAGCTTAGGGGGTGGGAGCCAGTACTTC. Translated: CASSLGGGSQYF.

This chain links TRBV5-1 with TRBJ2-5, with 9 positions matching TRBD1. Germline CDR1 and CDR2: SGHRS and YFSETQ. The J segment lost 4 bases and the V segment lost 1 base, leaving 8 bases of the junction unmatched. CDR3 length: 16 amino acids. The CDR3 DNA reads as TGCGCCAGCAGCTTGCCCAGGGACAGGGCAATAGAGACCCAGTACTTC. Encoded protein: CASSLPRDRAIETQYF.

This chain links TRBV5-6 with TRBJ2-3, with a tentative D call TRBD1 (6 bases). The CDR3 has 16 residues. V was shortened by 4 bases and J by 0 bases, with 15 bases between the two germline ends. CDR1 is SGHDT and CDR2 is YYEEEE in the germline V gene. The CDR3 nucleotides are TGTGCCAGCAGCAAGACAGGAGCTACTAGCACAGATACGCAGTATTTT. Protein product: CASSKTGATSTDTQYF. Filled out from reference TRBV5-6 and TRBJ2-3, the complete variable domain reads DAGVTQSPTHLIKTRGQQVTLRCSPKSGHDTVSWYQQALGQGPQFIFQYYEEEERQRGNFPDRFSGHQFPNYSSELNVNALLLGDSALYLCASSKTGATSTDTQYFGPGTRLTVL.

As for this clone: At the DNA level, this CDR3 is encoded by other sequences in the same sample as well. This sequence joins TRBV6-5 and TRBJ1-1, with D uncertain. The CDR3 runs to 14 residues. The germline V and J ends were trimmed by 3 bases and 3 bases, with 11 bases remaining between them. CDR1 MNHEY and CDR2 SVGAGI come from the germline V gene. DNA for the CDR3: TGTGCCAGCAGTTATCCGGGCCAGGACACTGAAGCTTTCTTT. Translated: CASSYPGQDTEAFF.